Presented here are 4 T cell receptor beta chains from one specimen sequenced in a study of blood T cell repertoires in COVID-19. Sequencing used immunoSEQ multiplex PCR; TCRdb keeps in-frame clones, though not all of them. The sample has some 150,000 clones, about 83% seen once; the top ten hold roughly an eighth. Sequenced sample: peripheral blood. The receptors were gathered from a woman aged 55 to 70 with COVID-19, enrolled during active disease.

With regard to this clone: Additional DNA sequences in this sample encode the identical CDR3. The V call is TRBV10-3, the J call TRBJ1-1, with a possible D match to TRBD1 (5 bases). Germline V gene lookup returns CDR1 ENHRY and CDR2 SYGVKD. With 4 bases removed from V and 1 base from J, the gap between germline ends came to 7 bases. There are 13 residues in the CDR3. CDR3 in amino acids: CAISVGGNTEAFF. The CDR3 DNA reads as TGTGCCATCAGTGTGGGGGGGAACACTGAAGCTTTCTTT.

This chain uses TRBV7-8 with TRBJ1-1; D call uncertain. The CDR3 has 18 residues. V lost 7 bases and J 0 bases, leaving 24 bases between the germline ends. Germline V gene sequence: CDR1 SGHVS, CDR2 FQNEAQ. The CDR3 DNA is TGTGCCAGCACCCCAAAGGACTCTTCCTCGATCATGAACACTGAAGCTTTCTTT. Protein product: CASTPKDSSSIMNTEAFF.

This clone was seen a few times. The same CDR3 can be traced to other DNA sequences in this sample. V gene TRBV15 combines with J gene TRBJ1-1; TRBD1 matches 7 bases. Germline CDR1 LNHNV, CDR2 YYDKDF (reference sequence). The CDR3 length is 14 residues. J was trimmed by 1 base and V by 8 bases; bases with no gene match: 7. This CDR3 reads CATHPGTANTEAFF. CDR3 nucleotides: TGTGCCACCCACCCAGGGACAGCGAACACTGAAGCTTTCTTT.

V is TRBV2 and J is TRBJ2-7; TRBD2 might be the D (5 bases). From germline, CDR1 is SNHLY and CDR2 FYNNEI. The length of the CDR3 is 13 residues. Trimming removed 5 bases at V and 4 bases at J, with 12 bases between. The CDR3 is CASSPTGSYEQYV. The CDR3 nucleotides are TGTGCCAGCAGTCCCACGGGGAGTTACGAGCAGTACGTC.